This T cell receptor (beta chain) stems from a study of CD8 T cells in ankylosing spondylitis. V shed 2 bases and J shed 6 bases, with 12 bases lying between them. This CDR3 comprises 14 residues. The V gene's germline CDR1 is SGHTA and CDR2 FQGNSA. TCRdb re-derived calls from the 5' RACE reads in MiXCR, one entry per CDR3 protein. The data contain some 840,000 distinct CDR3 sequences, 12% of them singletons. General study points: What seemed typical of ankylosing spondylitis blood was a TCR beta motif built from about eight highly homologous variants.

This clonotype came up a few times. Its antigen is still unknown. The receptor comes from a male donor with ankylosing spondylitis. Sequenced material: blood, either unsorted or a sorted T cell fraction (not recorded which). V usage is TRBV7-2 and J usage is TRBJ2-3, with D perhaps TRBD1 (6 bases). Here the CDR3 reads CASSLTGWGDTQYF. The CDR3 DNA follows: TGTGCCAGCAGCTTAACAGGGTGGGGGGATACGCAGTATTTT.